This entry concerns a single T cell receptor (beta chain). The CDR3 totals 15 residues. The V gene end was trimmed by 2 bases and the J gene end by 7 bases; junction bases not matched to a gene: 10. CDR1 is LGHNA and CDR2 is YSLEER in the germline V gene. Profiled with immunoSEQ multiplex PCR; TCRdb holds only in-frame clones, not every one. The profile covers some 48,000 clones, with roughly 86% appearing a single time and roughly 14% taken by the ten largest. This record comes from a study of blood T cell repertoires in COVID-19. Study overall: Samples of COVID-19 (acute and convalescent) were obtained from the United States, Italy and Spain.

This sequence joins TRBV4-3 and TRBJ2-7; TRBD1 aligns across 8 bases. This TCR was recovered from a human donor in a cohort sampled during active COVID-19. The sample taken for sequencing was peripheral blood. CDR3 region: CASSQYGQGIWEQYF. CDR3 nucleotides: TGCGCCAGCAGCCAATATGGACAGGGTATTTGGGAGCAGTACTTC.